A single sample gave rise to the 11 T cell receptor beta chains below, sequenced in a study of radiotherapy plus CTLA-4 blockade in lung cancer. Method: immunoSEQ multiplex PCR; TCRdb's copy keeps in-frame clones and lacks some. The sample has tens of thousands of clones; roughly 78% are singletons. Sequencing was performed on peripheral blood, taken from a patient treated with radiotherapy plus ipilimumab. The origin of the receptors is a human donor with non-small cell lung cancer who had a complete response to radiotherapy plus ipilimumab.

The chain links TRBV6-5 to TRBJ2-3, with D possibly TRBD2 on 6 matching bases. Trimming cost V 1 base and J 6 bases, with 14 bases left between them. The germline V gene has CDR1 MNHEY and CDR2 SVGAGI. This CDR3 comprises 15 residues. In DNA, the CDR3 is TGTGCCAGCAGTTACTTGAGTGGGGCGGGGGATACGCAGTATTTT. This translates into CASSYLSGAGDTQYF.

The chain couples TRBV10-3 to TRBJ1-1; no firm D call. Trimming took 4 bases from V and 1 from J, leaving 7 bases between them. The CDR3 has 13 residues. Germline CDR1 is ENHRY and CDR2 is SYGVKD. In nucleotides, the CDR3 is TGTGCCATCAGTGTTGCGGGGAACACTGAAGCTTTCTTT. It codes for CAISVAGNTEAFF.

The chain carries TRBV7-9 and TRBJ1-1; D is ambiguous. The CDR3 has 15 residues. Germline V CDR1 and CDR2: SEHNR, FQNEAQ (reference sequence). Trimming cost V 1 base and J 6 bases, with 15 bases left between them. CDR3 sequence: CASSLVALPYAEAFF. CDR3 DNA sequence: TGTGCCAGCAGCTTAGTGGCATTGCCGTATGCTGAAGCTTTCTTT.

This clone was observed once. The rearrangement uses TRBV18 and TRBJ2-7, with D perhaps TRBD1 or TRBD2 (5 bases each). This CDR3 has 13 amino acids. The V end was cut by 6 bases, the J end by 1 base, with 10 bases between. Germline CDR1 and CDR2: KGHSH and LQKENI. In nucleotides, the CDR3 is TGTGCCAGCTCCCCGGGGCGGTCCTACGAGCAGTACGTC. This translates into CASSPGRSYEQYV.

The chain joins TRBV18 to TRBJ2-5; D may correspond to TRBD1 or TRBD2 (6 bases each). The germline CDR1 and CDR2 sequences are KGHSH and LQKENI. V dropped 1 base and J dropped 4 bases, with 7 bases sitting between them. The CDR3 spans 13 residues. The CDR3 is CASSPQGGETQYF. CDR3 DNA: TGTGCCAGCTCACCACAGGGGGGAGAGACCCAGTACTTC.

This clone was recorded a few times. V is TRBV5-8 and J is TRBJ1-5; 10 bases agree with TRBD1. J lost 3 bases, V lost 4 bases, and 4 bases had no gene match. Germline V gives CDR1 SGHTS, CDR2 YDEGEE. The CDR3 spans 15 residues. The CDR3 DNA reads as TGTGCCAGCAGCGGGGGACAGGGGACCAATCAGCCCCAGCATTTT. This encodes CASSGGQGTNQPQHF.

The chain links TRBV6-1 to TRBJ2-1; D ambiguous. The V end was cut by 6 bases, the J end by 10 bases, with 16 bases between. The CDR3 runs 13 residues. The germline gives CDR1 MNHNS, CDR2 SASEGT. CDR3 bases: TGTGCCAGCAGCGTTGTACGGTTGGAGGAGCAGTTCTTC. Protein product: CASSVVRLEEQFF.

This sequence joins TRBV2 and TRBJ1-1; the D is unclear. V lost 4 bases and J lost 1, with 7 bases in between. Germline V CDR1 and CDR2: SNHLY, FYNNEI. The CDR3 runs 13 residues. The CDR3 bases are TGTGCCAGCAGTGCTTACAGGAACACTGAAGCTTTCTTT. Its protein product is CASSAYRNTEAFF.

In this sample, this clone turned up once. This chain joins TRBV19 and TRBJ2-1; TRBD2 agrees at 7 bases. In germline, CDR1 is LNHDA, CDR2 SQIVND (reference sequence). V shed 0 bases and J 5 bases; nucleotides not matched to a gene: 4. The CDR3 contains 15 residues. The CDR3 protein is CASSIDLREDNEQFF. The CDR3 nucleotides read TGTGCCAGTAGTATAGATCTTCGGGAGGACAATGAGCAGTTCTTC.

V usage is TRBV11-3 and J usage is TRBJ2-2; TRBD2 aligns across 7 bases. Unmatched junction bases numbered 4, after V lost 0 bases and J lost 3 bases. The CDR3 runs to 16 residues. Germline loops: CDR1 SGHNT, CDR2 YENEEA. CDR3 DNA sequence: TGTGCCAGCAGCTTAGATTGGCGGGAGTACACCGGGGAGCTGTTTTTT. Its translation is CASSLDWREYTGELFF.

The chain is built from TRBV27 and TRBJ2-6; 10 nucleotides line up with TRBD2. Trimming at V came to 4 bases and at J to 1 base, leaving 10 bases not matched to a gene. This CDR3 region has 19 residues. Germline CDR1 MNHEY, CDR2 SMNVEV (reference sequence). The CDR3 nucleotides read TGTGCCAGCAGTTCCTCAACTAGCGGGAAGATTTCTGGGGCCAACGTCCTGACTTTC. Protein sequence: CASSSSTSGKISGANVLTF.